These 5 T cell receptor beta chains originate from one sample sequenced in a study of shared clonotypes between healthy human individuals (TCRdb year 2020). Libraries were constructed by the immunoSEQ multiplex PCR assay. The clones in this table, taken by TCRdb from immuneACCESS, are in-frame only. Not every clone is retained; where verified, under half of the shortfall comes from an unresolved V gene, and the cause of the rest is unknown. The sample table holds 2 million to 3 million clones, of which over 85% were seen once. The leading ten clones occupy approximately 0.35% of the sample. The source material was naive CD4+ T cells from PBMCs. The cell subset or site label of this sample denotes: CD45RA+ positively selected. The receptors were gathered from a man between 18 and 29 years old in good health. Some clones in this sample may be carry-over from other donors' samples.

A remark on this clone: Other DNA sequences in the same sample also yield this CDR3. The V and J genes are TRBV18 and TRBJ2-7, with 7 bases that match TRBD1. After removal of 2 bases from V and 0 bases from J, the junction contained 4 bases not matched to a gene. The CDR3 runs 15 residues. From germline, CDR1 is KGHSH and CDR2 LQKENI. CDR3 protein: CASSPSSGGSYEQYF. The CDR3 region has the DNA TGTGCCAGCTCACCAAGCTCAGGGGGCTCCTACGAGCAGTACTTC.

On this clone itself: Other DNA sequences of this sample code for an identical CDR3. The chain carries TRBV9 and TRBJ2-5; D uncertain. The CDR3 runs to 13 residues. Trimming removed 2 bases from V and 4 bases from J, with 9 bases in between. CDR1 SGDLS and CDR2 YYNGEE come from the germline V gene. CDR3 in DNA: TGTGCCAGCAGCGTGGGCGGCGGAGAGACCCAGTACTTC. It codes for CASSVGGGETQYF.

The V and J genes are TRBV11-2 and TRBJ1-2; TRBD1 matches at 9 bases. The germline V gene encodes CDR1 SGHAT and CDR2 FQNNGV. The CDR3 totals 16 residues. V was pared by 1 base and J by 7 bases, with 10 bases of the junction left unmatched. The CDR3 DNA sequence: TGTGCCAGCAGCTTAGGGGGAGCCCGGGACAGGGCTGGCTACACCTTC. It codes for CASSLGGARDRAGYTF.

The V call is TRBV11-2, the J call TRBJ2-7; the match to TRBD1 covers 10 bases. The germline CDR1 and CDR2 sequences are SGHAT and FQNNGV. The CDR3 totals 16 residues. V lost 0 bases to trimming and J lost 6 bases; unmatched junction nucleotides: 8. The DNA for the CDR3 is TGTGCCAGCAGCTTAGATTCCCGGACAGGGGGGGGCGAGCAGTACTTC. Protein product: CASSLDSRTGGGEQYF.

Comments on this clone: Other DNA sequences in this specimen translate into the identical CDR3. V gene TRBV2 combines with J gene TRBJ2-5; D not resolved. The CDR3 runs to 12 residues. V lost 1 base to trimming and J lost 5 bases, with 5 bases between them. The germline gives CDR1 SNHLY, CDR2 FYNNEI. The CDR3 protein is CASSEGRETQYF. DNA for the CDR3: TGTGCCAGCAGTGAAGGAAGGGAGACCCAGTACTTC.